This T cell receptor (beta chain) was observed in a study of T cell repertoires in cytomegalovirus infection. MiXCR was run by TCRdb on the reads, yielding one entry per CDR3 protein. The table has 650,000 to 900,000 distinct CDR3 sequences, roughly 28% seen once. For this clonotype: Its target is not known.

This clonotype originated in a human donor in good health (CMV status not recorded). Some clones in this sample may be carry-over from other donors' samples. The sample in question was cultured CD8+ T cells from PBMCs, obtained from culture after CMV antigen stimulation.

CDR3 sequence (DNA): TGTGCCAGCAGTGAGGTGAGGGGCTACAATCAGCCCCAGCATTTT. This gives the protein CASSEVRGYNQPQHF. The J gene is TRBJ1-5, the V gene TRBV27; possible D gene TRBD1, 5 bases. Per the germline V gene, CDR1 is MNHEY and CDR2 is SMNVEV (reference sequence). The CDR3 contains 15 residues. V was pared by 5 bases and J by 3 bases, with 14 bases between.